This entry concerns a single T cell receptor (beta chain). What it binds is not known. Caucasian adults living in Nashville, Tennessee, provided all samples. CD45RO+ cells were combined with CCR7-negative CD45RA+ TemRA cells to form CD8 memory. Generated by immunoSEQ multiplex PCR, the TCRdb table keeps only in-frame clones and is missing some. The table records fewer than 850,000 clones, 90% of them present only once. These data originate in a study of shared clonotypes between healthy human individuals. Study-wide results and caveats: In contrast to clonotypes shared by all four donors, non-shared clonotypes had lower generation probabilities. What rarefaction showed was incomplete sorted-subset sequencing despite large depth.

V gave up 1 base and J gave up 3 bases, with 10 bases separating them. Germline CDR1 MNHEY, CDR2 SMNVEV (reference sequence). The CDR3 has 15 amino acids. The chain couples TRBV27 to TRBJ1-5; tentatively, D is TRBD1 (5 bases). The sequenced material came from memory CD8+ T cells from PBMCs. Sample subset: CD45RO+ cells pooled with CCR7-negative TemRA cells. This TCR was recovered from a man aged 18 to 35 in good health. Some clones in this sample may be carry-over from other donors' samples. Here the CDR3 DNA reads TGTGCCAGCAGTTTATATCTCGGACACAATCAGCCCCAGCATTTT. It is translated as CASSLYLGHNQPQHF.